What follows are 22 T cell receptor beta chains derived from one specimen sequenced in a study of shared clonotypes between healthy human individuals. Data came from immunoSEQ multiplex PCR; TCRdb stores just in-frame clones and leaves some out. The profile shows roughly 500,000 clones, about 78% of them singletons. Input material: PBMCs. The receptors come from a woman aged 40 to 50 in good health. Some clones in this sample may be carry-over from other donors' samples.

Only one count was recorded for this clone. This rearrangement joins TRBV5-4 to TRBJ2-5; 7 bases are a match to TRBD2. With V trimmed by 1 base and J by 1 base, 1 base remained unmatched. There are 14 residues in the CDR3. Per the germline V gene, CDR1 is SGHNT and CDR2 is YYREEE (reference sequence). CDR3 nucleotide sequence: TGTGCCAGCAGCTTGAGCGGGGTCCAAGAGACCCAGTACTTC. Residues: CASSLSGVQETQYF.

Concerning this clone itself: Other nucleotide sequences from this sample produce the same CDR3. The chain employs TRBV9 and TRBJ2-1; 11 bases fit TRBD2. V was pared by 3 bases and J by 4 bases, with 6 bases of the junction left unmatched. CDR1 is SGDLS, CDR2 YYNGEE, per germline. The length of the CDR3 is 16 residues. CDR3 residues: CASSGTGTSGYNEQFF. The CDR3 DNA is TGTGCCAGCAGCGGTACCGGGACTAGCGGATACAATGAGCAGTTCTTC.

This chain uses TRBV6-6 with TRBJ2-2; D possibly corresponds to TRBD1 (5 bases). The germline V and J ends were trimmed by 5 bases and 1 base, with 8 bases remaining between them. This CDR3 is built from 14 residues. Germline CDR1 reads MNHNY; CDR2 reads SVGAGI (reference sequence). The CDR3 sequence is CASSPGLNTGELFF. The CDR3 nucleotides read TGTGCCAGCAGTCCAGGGTTGAACACCGGGGAGCTGTTTTTT.

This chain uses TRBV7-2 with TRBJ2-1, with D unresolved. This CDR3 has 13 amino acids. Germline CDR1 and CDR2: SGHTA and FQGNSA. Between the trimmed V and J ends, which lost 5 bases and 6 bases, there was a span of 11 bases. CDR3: CASSLFPPNEQFF. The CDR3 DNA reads TGTGCCAGCAGCCTCTTCCCCCCCAATGAGCAGTTCTTC.

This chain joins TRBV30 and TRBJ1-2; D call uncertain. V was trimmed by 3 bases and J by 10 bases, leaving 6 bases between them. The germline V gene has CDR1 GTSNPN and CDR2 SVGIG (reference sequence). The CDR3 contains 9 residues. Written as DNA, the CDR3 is TGTGCCTGGAGCGAACCCTACACCTTC. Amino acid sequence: CAWSEPYTF.

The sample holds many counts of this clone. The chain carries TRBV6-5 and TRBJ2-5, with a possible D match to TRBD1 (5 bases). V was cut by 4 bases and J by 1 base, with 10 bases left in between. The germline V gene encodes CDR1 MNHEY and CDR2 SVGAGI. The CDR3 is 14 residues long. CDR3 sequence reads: CASSFGRAQETQYF. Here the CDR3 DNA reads TGTGCCAGCAGTTTCGGCAGGGCCCAAGAGACCCAGTACTTC.

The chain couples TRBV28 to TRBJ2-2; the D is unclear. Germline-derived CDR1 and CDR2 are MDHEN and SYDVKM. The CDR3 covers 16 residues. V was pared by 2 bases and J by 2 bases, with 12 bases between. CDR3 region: CASSLDPGPNTGELFF. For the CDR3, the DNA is TGTGCCAGCAGTTTAGACCCAGGTCCAAACACCGGGGAGCTGTTTTTT.

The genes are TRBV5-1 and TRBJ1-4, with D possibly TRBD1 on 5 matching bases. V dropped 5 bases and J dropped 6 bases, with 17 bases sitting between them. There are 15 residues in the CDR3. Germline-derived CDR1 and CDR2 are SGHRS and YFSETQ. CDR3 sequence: CASSRDSGRDEKLFF. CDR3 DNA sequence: TGCGCCAGCAGTCGGGACTCGGGCAGGGATGAAAAACTGTTTTTT.

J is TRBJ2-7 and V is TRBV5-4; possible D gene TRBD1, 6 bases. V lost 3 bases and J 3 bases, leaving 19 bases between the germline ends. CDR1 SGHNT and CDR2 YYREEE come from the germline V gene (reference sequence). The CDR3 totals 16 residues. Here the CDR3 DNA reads TGTGCCAGCAGCTCCAAACGATCCGGACAGCGCTACGAGCAGTACTTC. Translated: CASSSKRSGQRYEQYF.

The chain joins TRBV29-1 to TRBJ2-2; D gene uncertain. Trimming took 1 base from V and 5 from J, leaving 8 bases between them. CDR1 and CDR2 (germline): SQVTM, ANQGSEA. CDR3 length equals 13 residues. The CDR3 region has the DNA TGCAGCGTTGAAGTCAGAAGAACCGGGGAGCTGTTTTTT. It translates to CSVEVRRTGELFF.

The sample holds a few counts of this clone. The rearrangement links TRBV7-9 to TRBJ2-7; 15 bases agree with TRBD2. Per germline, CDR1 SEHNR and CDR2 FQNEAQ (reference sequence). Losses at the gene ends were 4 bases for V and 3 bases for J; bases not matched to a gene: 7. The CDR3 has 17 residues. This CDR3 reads CASSSRTSGRVNYEQYF. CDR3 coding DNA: TGTGCCAGCAGCTCACGGACTAGCGGGAGGGTTAACTACGAGCAGTACTTC.

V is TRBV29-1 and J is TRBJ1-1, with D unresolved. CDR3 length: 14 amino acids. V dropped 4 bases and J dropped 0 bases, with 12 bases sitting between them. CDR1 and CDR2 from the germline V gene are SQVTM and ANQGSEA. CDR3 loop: CSVGQADMNTEAFF. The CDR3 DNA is TGCAGCGTTGGTCAGGCAGATATGAACACTGAAGCTTTCTTT.

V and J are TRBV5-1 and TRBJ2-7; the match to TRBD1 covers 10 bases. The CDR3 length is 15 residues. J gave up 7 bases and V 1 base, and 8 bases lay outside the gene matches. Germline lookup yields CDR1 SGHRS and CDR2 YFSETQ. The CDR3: CASSLREGQGREQYF. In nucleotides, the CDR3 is TGCGCCAGCAGCTTGCGAGAGGGACAGGGGAGGGAGCAGTACTTC.

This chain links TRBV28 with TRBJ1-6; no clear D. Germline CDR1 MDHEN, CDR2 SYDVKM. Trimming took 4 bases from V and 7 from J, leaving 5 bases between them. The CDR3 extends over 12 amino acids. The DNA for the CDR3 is TGTGCCAGCAGTTACGCCAATTCACCCCTCCACTTT. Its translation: CASSYANSPLHF.

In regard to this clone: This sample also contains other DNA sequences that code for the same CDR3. The CDR3 here is CAWSPGAQETQYF. The CDR3 DNA is TGTGCCTGGAGCCCTGGGGCGCAGGAGACCCAGTACTTC. The V call is TRBV30, the J call TRBJ2-5; tentative D call: TRBD1 (5 bases). CDR3 size: 13 residues. CDR1 is GTSNPN and CDR2 is SVGIG in the germline V gene (reference sequence). V lost 3 bases and J lost 5, with 13 bases in between.

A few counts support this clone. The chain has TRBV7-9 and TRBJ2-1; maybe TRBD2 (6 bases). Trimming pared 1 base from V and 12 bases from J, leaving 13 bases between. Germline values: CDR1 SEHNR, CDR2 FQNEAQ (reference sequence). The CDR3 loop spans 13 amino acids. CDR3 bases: TGTGCCAGCAGCTTAGGGGCTAGCGACGCGCAGTTCTTC. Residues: CASSLGASDAQFF.

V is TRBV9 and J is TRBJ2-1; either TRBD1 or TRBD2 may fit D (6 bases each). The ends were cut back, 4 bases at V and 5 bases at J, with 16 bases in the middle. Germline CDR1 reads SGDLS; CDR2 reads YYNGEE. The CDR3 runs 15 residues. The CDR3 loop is CASSFGQRVNNEQFF. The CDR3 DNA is TGTGCCAGCAGCTTCGGACAGCGGGTTAACAATGAGCAGTTCTTC.

CDR3: CACPRVAGSYNEQFF. CDR3 nucleotides: TGTGCCTGTCCAAGGGTAGCGGGATCCTACAATGAGCAGTTCTTC. J is TRBJ2-1 and V is TRBV30; 8 nucleotides agree with TRBD2. The germline V gene has CDR1 GTSNPN and CDR2 SVGIG (reference sequence). V was clipped by 6 bases and J by 1 base; unmatched bases: 8. This CDR3 spans 15 amino acids.

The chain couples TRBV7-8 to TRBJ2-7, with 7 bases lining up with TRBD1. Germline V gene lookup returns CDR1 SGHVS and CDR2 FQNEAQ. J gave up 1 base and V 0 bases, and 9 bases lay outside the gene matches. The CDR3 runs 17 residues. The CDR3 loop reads CASSLAPFRTGSYEQYF. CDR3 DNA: TGTGCCAGCAGCTTAGCGCCTTTCCGGACAGGTTCCTACGAGCAGTACTTC.

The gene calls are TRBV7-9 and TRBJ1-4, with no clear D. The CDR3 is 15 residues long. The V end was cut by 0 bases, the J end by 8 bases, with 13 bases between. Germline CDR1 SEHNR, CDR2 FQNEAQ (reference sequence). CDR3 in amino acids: CASSLAREVGEKLFF. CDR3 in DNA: TGTGCCAGCAGCTTAGCACGGGAGGTTGGGGAAAAACTGTTTTTT.

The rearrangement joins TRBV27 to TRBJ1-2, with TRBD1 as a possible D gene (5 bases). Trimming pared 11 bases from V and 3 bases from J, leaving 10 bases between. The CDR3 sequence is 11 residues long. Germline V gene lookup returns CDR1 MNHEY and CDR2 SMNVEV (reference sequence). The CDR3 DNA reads TGTGCCGCGGGGCAGTACTATGGCTACACCTTC. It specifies CAAGQYYGYTF.

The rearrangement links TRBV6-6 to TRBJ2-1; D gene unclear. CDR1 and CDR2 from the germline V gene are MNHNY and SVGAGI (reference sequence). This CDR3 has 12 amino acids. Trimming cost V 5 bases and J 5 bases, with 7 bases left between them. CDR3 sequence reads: CASSQQNNEQFF. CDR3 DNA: TGTGCCAGCAGTCAACAAAACAATGAGCAGTTCTTC.